The 22 T cell receptor beta chains presented below share a single source sample, sequenced in a study of shared clonotypes between healthy human individuals. Data came from immunoSEQ multiplex PCR; TCRdb stores just in-frame clones and leaves some out. The data contain about 2.1 million clones, over 85% of them singletons. Cells designated naive CD8 were CD45RO-negative and were positively selected for CCR7, with terminally differentiated effector memory CD45RA+ cells excluded. Input material: naive CD8+ T cells from PBMCs. These receptors were collected from a man between 18 and 35 years old in good health. Some clones in this sample may be carry-over from other donors' samples.

V usage is TRBV11-1 and J usage is TRBJ2-7, with D possibly matching TRBD1 (6 bases). The CDR3 loop spans 13 amino acids. Trimming stripped 5 bases from V and 5 bases from J, with 13 bases between. Germline CDR1 SGHAT, CDR2 FQDESV (reference sequence). For the CDR3, the DNA is TGTGCCAGCAGCCCTACAGGGTTGCACGAGCAGTACTTC. It encodes CASSPTGLHEQYF.

The rearrangement joins TRBV28 to TRBJ2-7; unclear D gene. The CDR3 sequence is 13 residues long. Trimming pared 1 base from V and 5 bases from J, leaving 9 bases between. The germline CDR1 and CDR2 sequences are MDHEN and SYDVKM. The CDR3 bases are TGTGCCAGCAGTTTATTCTATTCCCACGAGCAGTACTTC. Protein sequence: CASSLFYSHEQYF. The variable domain in full, with the rest retrieved from reference TRBV28 and TRBJ2-7, is DVKVTQSSRYLVKRTGEKVFLECVQDMDHENMFWYRQDPGLGLRLIYFSYDVKMKEKGDIPEGYSVSREKKERFSLILESASTNQTSMYLCASSLFYSHEQYFGPGTRLTVT.

This chain uses TRBV11-2 with TRBJ1-1; D not resolved. CDR1 and CDR2 from the germline V gene are SGHAT and FQNNGV. The CDR3 totals 14 residues. Deletions cut 0 bases from V and 3 bases from J, with 8 bases between. The CDR3 loop is CASSLDVGYTEAFF. For the CDR3, the DNA is TGTGCCAGCAGCTTAGATGTGGGATACACTGAAGCTTTCTTT.

The rearrangement joins TRBV25-1 to TRBJ1-1; no firm D call. The V gene lost 6 bases and the J gene lost 0 bases, with 8 bases spanning the gap. Germline-derived CDR1 and CDR2 are MGHDK and SYGVNS. The CDR3 covers 13 residues. The CDR3 DNA reads as TGTGCCAGCAGGGAGTTCATGAACACTGAAGCTTTCTTT. As protein: CASREFMNTEAFF.

The chain links TRBV7-9 to TRBJ2-1; 11 positions match TRBD2. This CDR3 contains 15 residues. V was pared by 5 bases and J by 7 bases, with 7 bases of the junction left unmatched. Per germline, CDR1 SEHNR and CDR2 FQNEAQ (reference sequence). The CDR3 sequence is CASSPRGLAENEQFF. In nucleotides, the CDR3 is TGTGCCAGCAGCCCTCGGGGACTAGCGGAAAATGAGCAGTTCTTC.

The V gene is TRBV5-6, the J gene TRBJ2-6, with D uncertain. Deletions cut 4 bases from V and 4 bases from J, with 6 bases between. Germline V CDR1 and CDR2: SGHDT, YYEEEE. CDR3 length equals 13 residues. CDR3 protein: CASSRSGANVLTF. For the CDR3, the DNA is TGTGCCAGCAGCCGATCCGGGGCCAACGTCCTGACTTTC. Full variable domain (rest looked up from reference TRBV5-6 and TRBJ2-6): DAGVTQSPTHLIKTRGQQVTLRCSPKSGHDTVSWYQQALGQGPQFIFQYYEEEERQRGNFPDRFSGHQFPNYSSELNVNALLLGDSALYLCASSRSGANVLTFGAGSRLTVL.

Concerning this clone: This same CDR3 is encoded by further DNA sequences in the sample. The V gene is TRBV5-6, the J gene TRBJ2-7, with a possible D match to TRBD2 (6 bases). The CDR3 contains 12 residues. Trimming pared 2 bases from V and 4 bases from J, leaving 7 bases between. From germline, CDR1 is SGHDT and CDR2 YYEEEE. The CDR3 sequence: CASSFGLYEQYF. CDR3 sequence (DNA): TGTGCCAGCAGCTTCGGACTATACGAGCAGTACTTC.

This chain uses TRBV11-2 with TRBJ1-5; the match to TRBD1 covers 8 bases. J lost 5 bases, V lost 4 bases, and 4 bases had no gene match. Germline V CDR1 and CDR2: SGHAT, FQNNGV. This CDR3 is 14 amino acids long. The CDR3 spells CASSSTGGYQPQHF. Here the CDR3 DNA reads TGTGCCAGCAGCTCCACAGGGGGGTATCAGCCCCAGCATTTT.

This clone has more than one count but fewer than ten. This chain uses TRBV2 with TRBJ1-5, with TRBD1 identical over 7 bases. Germline V gene lookup returns CDR1 SNHLY and CDR2 FYNNEI. The CDR3 sequence is 16 residues long. Germline trimming cut 2 bases from V and 0 bases from J; bases unmatched to any gene: 4. The DNA for the CDR3 is TGTGCCAGCAGTGAATACGGGACAGCTAGCAATCAGCCCCAGCATTTT. Translated: CASSEYGTASNQPQHF.

The rearrangement joins TRBV19 to TRBJ2-7, with D tentatively TRBD2 (6 bases). V was cut by 10 bases and J by 4 bases, with 14 bases left in between. Germline values: CDR1 LNHDA, CDR2 SQIVND (reference sequence). The CDR3 covers 12 residues. The CDR3: CATSGRDYEQYF. The CDR3 DNA sequence: TGTGCCACCTCGGGGCGGGATTACGAGCAGTACTTC.

The V call is TRBV27, the J call TRBJ2-1, with D tentatively TRBD2 (6 bases). CDR1 and CDR2 from the germline V gene are MNHEY and SMNVEV (reference sequence). The CDR3 runs to 16 residues. V lost 4 bases, J lost 7 bases, and 20 bases lay in between. CDR3 sequence (DNA): TGTGCCAGCAGTTACTCGCGCGGGGCAGGACGGAATGAGCAGTTCTTC. It codes for CASSYSRGAGRNEQFF.

The chain joins TRBV14 to TRBJ1-5, with D possibly matching TRBD1 (5 bases). This CDR3 is built from 17 residues. The V end lost 0 bases, the J end lost 7 bases, and 19 bases lay between the germline ends. The germline gives CDR1 SGHDN, CDR2 FVKESK. The CDR3 DNA sequence: TGTGCCAGCAGCCAAGATACCAGGACACTCTCCCGGCAGCCCCAGCATTTT. It codes for CASSQDTRTLSRQPQHF.

The rearrangement joins TRBV28 to TRBJ2-1, with D possibly TRBD1 on 6 matching bases. This CDR3 spans 13 amino acids. The germline V gene encodes CDR1 MDHEN and CDR2 SYDVKM. Trimming shortened V by 8 bases and J by 5 bases, and 13 bases separated the two germline ends. The CDR3 coding sequence is TGTGCCAGCGTTAGTAGGACAGACAATGAGCAGTTCTTC. Protein product: CASVSRTDNEQFF.

The chain has TRBV7-9 and TRBJ2-3; 12 nucleotides line up with TRBD2. The ends lost 4 bases at V and 3 bases at J; junction bases unmatched: 5. Germline V gene sequence: CDR1 SEHNR, CDR2 FQNEAQ (reference sequence). The CDR3 spans 16 residues. CDR3 loop: CASSSGLAGRTDTQYF. The CDR3 nucleotides read TGTGCCAGCAGCTCAGGACTAGCGGGGAGAACAGATACGCAGTATTTT.

The genes are TRBV21-1 and TRBJ2-1; no DNA check was done on the table's D call, TRBD2. TRBV21-1 corresponds to a pseudogene. The CDR3 has 15 residues. The CDR3 DNA is TGTGCCAGCAGCAAAGTAGCCGGGAGGTACAATGAGCAGTTCTTC. Its protein product is CASSKVAGRYNEQFF.

In its sample, this clone was seen once. Distinct nucleotide sequences in the sample also encode this CDR3. This chain joins TRBV19 and TRBJ2-7; D is undetermined. Germline V gene data show CDR1 as LNHDA and CDR2 as SQIVND (reference sequence). V lost 1 base, J lost 1 base, and 8 bases lay in between. The CDR3 sequence is 14 residues long. The CDR3 loop reads CASSIVAASYEQYF. CDR3 nucleotides: TGTGCCAGTAGTATAGTTGCGGCTTCCTACGAGCAGTACTTC.

The V call is TRBV6-1, the J call TRBJ2-7; D is undetermined. V was shortened by 2 bases and J by 2 bases, with 10 bases between the two germline ends. CDR3 length equals 14 residues. Germline V gene sequence: CDR1 MNHNS, CDR2 SASEGT. CDR3 in amino acids: CASSEKDGAYEQYF. CDR3 bases: TGTGCCAGCAGTGAAAAGGACGGAGCCTACGAGCAGTACTTC.

DNA of the CDR3: TGTGCCAGCAGCAGCACGGCGCGGGCAGAGGGTACGCAGTATTTT. Amino acid sequence: CASSSTARAEGTQYF. The chain joins TRBV11-2 to TRBJ2-3, with D possibly TRBD2 on 5 matching bases. The CDR3 totals 15 residues. Trimming cost V 5 bases and J 8 bases, with 20 bases left between them. From germline, CDR1 is SGHAT and CDR2 FQNNGV.

The V and J genes are TRBV7-3 and TRBJ2-6; 8 bases match TRBD1. The CDR3 is 18 amino acids. V lost 4 bases to trimming and J lost 1 base; unmatched junction nucleotides: 9. Germline V gene lookup returns CDR1 SGHTA and CDR2 FQGTGA. CDR3 amino acids: CASSSSGGLPSGANVLTF. The CDR3 DNA reads TGTGCCAGCAGCTCCTCAGGGGGCCTTCCTTCTGGGGCCAACGTCCTGACTTTC. The full variable domain, with the rest looked up from reference TRBV7-3 and TRBJ2-6, is GAGVSQTPSNKVTEKGKYVELRCDPISGHTALYWYRQSLGQGPEFLIYFQGTGAADDSGLPNDRFFAVRPEGSVSTLKIQRTERGDSAVYLCASSSSGGLPSGANVLTFGAGSRLTVL.

The V and J genes are TRBV4-1 and TRBJ2-5; 7 bases fit TRBD2. V gave up 1 base and J gave up 2 bases; unmatched junction bases: 7. Germline CDR1 MGHRA, CDR2 YSYEKL. This CDR3 contains 16 residues. The CDR3 reads CASSQGPSGMQETQYF. CDR3 bases: TGCGCCAGCAGCCAAGGACCCAGCGGGATGCAAGAGACCCAGTACTTC.

This rearrangement joins TRBV4-3 to TRBJ2-1; TRBD1 is a possible D gene (6 bases). Looked up from germline, CDR1 is LGHNA and CDR2 is YSLEER. V lost 0 bases and J lost 8, with 17 bases in between. This CDR3 spans 16 amino acids. The CDR3 loop is CASSQDGPAGVHEQFF. The CDR3 nucleotides read TGCGCCAGCAGCCAAGACGGGCCCGCAGGGGTGCATGAGCAGTTCTTC.

This clone came up a few times. The chain uses TRBV7-9 and TRBJ1-2, with TRBD1 as a possible D gene (6 bases). V lost 1 base to trimming and J lost 6 bases, with 18 bases between them. The germline CDR1 and CDR2 sequences are SEHNR and FQNEAQ (reference sequence). CDR3 length: 16 residues. CDR3 nucleotide sequence: TGTGCCAGCAGCTTAGTCTCGGGACACCTGAGGAATGGCTACACCTTC. This translates into CASSLVSGHLRNGYTF.